The clone carrying this T cell receptor beta chain has a count of ten or more. CDR3 size: 10 residues. V was clipped by 7 bases and J by 7 bases, with 8 bases between them. Germline V gives CDR1 SQVTM, CDR2 ANQGSEA. These data come from a study of CD8 T cells in ankylosing spondylitis. Each CDR3 protein gets one entry after TCRdb re-called the 5' RACE reads with MiXCR. The repertoire consists of 80,000 to 100,000 distinct CDR3 sequences, with over 6.5% occurring once and the leading ten covering about a tenth. The chain recombines TRBV29-1 with TRBJ2-1; a weak D match, TRBD1 (6 bases). The TCR originated in a male donor with ankylosing spondylitis or in good health (not recorded which). The material sequenced was blood, either unsorted or a sorted T cell fraction (not recorded which). The CDR3 sequence: CSGGRNEQFF. CDR3 bases: TGCAGCGGGGGGCGTAATGAGCAGTTCTTC.